This T cell receptor beta chain emerged from a study of tumor-infiltrating lymphocytes in primary liver carcinoma. V was trimmed by 6 bases and J by 4 bases, leaving 21 bases between them. Germline V CDR1 and CDR2: MGHDK, SYGVNS. The CDR3 is made up of 16 amino acids. Concerning this clonotype itself: No conserved phenylalanine or tryptophan ends this CDR3, so it is likely a read error.

From about 0.45 ug total RNA, TCR beta cDNA was generated with a primer in the constant region. Library construction for TCR beta comprised three nested multiplex PCR rounds performed with slightly modified ARM-PCR. The study ran its first two PCR rounds for around 10 cycles each, using TRBV1-TRBV30 forward primers and a C-beta reverse primer. Via MiXCR, TCRdb re-called the multiplex PCR reads, giving one row per CDR3 protein. In the table there are about 320,000 distinct CDR3 sequences, less than 75% of which are singletons. RNA was extracted from whole blood without cell sorting, alongside germline DNA.

The sample was peripheral blood. The sequence was collected from a man aged 40-55 years with primary liver carcinoma and hepatitis B virus infection. The chain combines TRBV25-1 with TRBJ1-1, with TRBD1 as a possible D gene (5 bases). This CDR3 reads CASRPPGASPGTEAFL. CDR3 sequence (DNA): TGTGCCAGCAGACCTCCCGGGGCGTCCCCGGGCACTGAAGCTTTCTTA.